The 7 T cell receptor beta chains given below trace back to one sample, sequenced in a study of T cell responses to AZD1222 COVID-19 vaccine. Only in-frame clones appear in the TCRdb table, and some are missing; sequencing was by immunoSEQ multiplex PCR. The repertoire holds roughly 67,000 clones, 88% seen once, with 15% to 20% in the top ten. The sequences come from peripheral blood, collected on day 0 of AZD1222 vaccination. All receptors come from an adult in good health.

This rearrangement joins TRBV7-2 to TRBJ2-1; weak D call: TRBD2 (7 bases). V lost 5 bases and J 4 bases, leaving 18 bases between the germline ends. This CDR3 has 16 residues. The germline V gene encodes CDR1 SGHTA and CDR2 FQGNSA. The CDR3 region has the DNA TGTGCCAGCAGCCTGAGGGCGGGGGCCCAATACAATGAGCAGTTCTTC. It codes for CASSLRAGAQYNEQFF.

The CDR3 sequence: CASSLQGSRGYTF. The CDR3, as DNA: TGTGCCAGCAGTTTACAGGGGAGTCGCGGCTACACCTTC. The rearrangement joins TRBV27 to TRBJ1-2, with D tentatively TRBD1 (6 bases). Germline assignment: CDR1 MNHEY and CDR2 SMNVEV (reference sequence). CDR3 size: 13 residues. V was cut by 2 bases and J by 8 bases, with 12 bases left in between.

This clone was observed once. V is TRBV5-1 and J is TRBJ1-3; the D is unclear. The length of the CDR3 is 13 residues. V was trimmed by 4 bases and J by 4 bases, leaving 9 bases between them. Germline V gene data show CDR1 as SGHRS and CDR2 as YFSETQ. CDR3 sequence reads: CASSTAVGNTIYF. CDR3 nucleotide sequence: TGCGCCAGCAGCACCGCTGTAGGAAACACCATATATTTT.

The chain is built from TRBV2 and TRBJ1-5; D possibly corresponds to TRBD1 (5 bases). Germline V gene sequence: CDR1 SNHLY, CDR2 FYNNEI. Trimming stripped 4 bases from V and 7 bases from J, with 11 bases between. The CDR3 runs 13 residues. The CDR3 is CASSAGWEQPQHF. The CDR3 DNA reads TGTGCCAGCAGTGCAGGGTGGGAACAGCCCCAGCATTTT.

V and J are TRBV9 and TRBJ1-2; TRBD1 might be the D (5 bases). The germline V gene encodes CDR1 SGDLS and CDR2 YYNGEE. V lost 2 bases, J lost 2 bases, and 16 bases lay in between. There are 16 residues in the CDR3. CDR3 protein: CASSVGRAGENYGYTF. The CDR3 DNA reads TGTGCCAGCAGCGTGGGCAGGGCTGGGGAAAACTATGGCTACACCTTC.

The J gene is TRBJ1-4, the V gene TRBV7-7; 8 bases agree with TRBD1. Germline V gene lookup returns CDR1 SSHAT and CDR2 FNYEAQ (reference sequence). This CDR3 is 13 amino acids long. Trimming cost V 5 bases and J 7 bases; bases outside gene matches: 3. The CDR3 sequence: CASSLGTGEKLFF. Here the CDR3 DNA reads TGTGCCAGCAGCCTAGGGACAGGTGAAAAACTGTTTTTT.

This chain links TRBV4-1 with TRBJ2-1; D is undetermined. This CDR3 is built from 15 residues. Germline values: CDR1 MGHRA, CDR2 YSYEKL. V lost 1 base and J lost 0, with 7 bases in between. The CDR3 region has the DNA TGCGCCAGCAGCCAAGCGAGACCCTCCTACAATGAGCAGTTCTTC. It encodes CASSQARPSYNEQFF.